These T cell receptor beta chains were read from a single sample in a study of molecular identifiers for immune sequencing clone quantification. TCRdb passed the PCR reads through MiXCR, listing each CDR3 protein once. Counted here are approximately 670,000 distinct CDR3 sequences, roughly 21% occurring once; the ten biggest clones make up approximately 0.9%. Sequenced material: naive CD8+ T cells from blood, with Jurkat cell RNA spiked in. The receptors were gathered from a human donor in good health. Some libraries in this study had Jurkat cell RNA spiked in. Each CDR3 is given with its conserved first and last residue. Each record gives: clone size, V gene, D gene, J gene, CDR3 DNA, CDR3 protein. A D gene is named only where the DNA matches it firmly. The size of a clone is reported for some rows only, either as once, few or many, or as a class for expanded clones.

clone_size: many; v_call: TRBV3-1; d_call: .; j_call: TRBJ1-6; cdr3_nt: TGTGCCAGCAGCCAAGGTTTGCAGGTCATTTATAATTCACCCCTCCACTTT; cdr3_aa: CASSQGLQVIYNSPLHF
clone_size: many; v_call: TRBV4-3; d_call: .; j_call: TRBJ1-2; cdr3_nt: TGCGCCAGCAGCCACCGGGACCGACTCTATGGCTACACCTTC; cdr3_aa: CASSHRDRLYGYTF
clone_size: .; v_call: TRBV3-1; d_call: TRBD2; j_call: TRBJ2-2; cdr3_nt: TGTGCCAGCAGCCCCGGGACTAGCGGGAGCACCGGGGAGCTGTTTTTT; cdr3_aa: CASSPGTSGSTGELFF
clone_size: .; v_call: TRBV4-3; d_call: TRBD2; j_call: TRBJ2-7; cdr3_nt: TGCGCCAGCAGCCAAGAGCCCTTATTAGCGGGAGGCGTAACTTACGAGCAGTACTTC; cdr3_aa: CASSQEPLLAGGVTYEQYF
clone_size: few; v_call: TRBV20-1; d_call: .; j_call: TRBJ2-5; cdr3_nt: TGCAGTGCTAGAGATAGGACTGGGAGGGAGACCCAGTACTTC; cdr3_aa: CSARDRTGRETQYF
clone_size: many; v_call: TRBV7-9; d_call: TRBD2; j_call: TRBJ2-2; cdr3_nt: TGTGCCAGCAGCCAAGGACTAGCGGGTGGAAGAACCGGGGAGCTGTTTTTT; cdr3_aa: CASSQGLAGGRTGELFF
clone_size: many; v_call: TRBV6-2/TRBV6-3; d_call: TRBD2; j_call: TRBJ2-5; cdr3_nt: TGTGCCAGCAGTTATGAGCTAGCGGGACCCAGAGAGACCCAGTACTTC; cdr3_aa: CASSYELAGPRETQYF
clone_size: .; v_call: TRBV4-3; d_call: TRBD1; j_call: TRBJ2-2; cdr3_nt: TGCGCCAGCAGCCAAGATAGGCAGCAGGGGGCCGGGGAGCTGTTTTTT; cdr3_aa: CASSQDRQQGAGELFF
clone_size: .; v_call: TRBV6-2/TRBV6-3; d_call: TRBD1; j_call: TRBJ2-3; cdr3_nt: TGTGCCAGCAGGGCACAGGGGGCTTTAGATACGCAGTATTTT; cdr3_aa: CASRAQGALDTQYF
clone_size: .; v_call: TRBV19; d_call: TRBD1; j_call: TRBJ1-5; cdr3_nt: TGTGCCAGTACCCCGGGACAGTTTACGAATCAGCCCCAGCATTTT; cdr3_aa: CASTPGQFTNQPQHF
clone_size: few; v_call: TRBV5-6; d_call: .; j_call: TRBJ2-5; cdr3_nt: TGTGCCAGCCGACCCCGCCCGACAGGACAAGAGACCCAGTACTTC; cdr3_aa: CASRPRPTGQETQYF
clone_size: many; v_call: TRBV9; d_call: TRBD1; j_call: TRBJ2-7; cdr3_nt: TGTGCCAGCAGCGTCGGAGGGACAGGAGGGTACGAGCAGTACTTC; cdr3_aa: CASSVGGTGGYEQYF
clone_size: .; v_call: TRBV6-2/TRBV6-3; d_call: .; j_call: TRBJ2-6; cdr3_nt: TGTGCCAGCAGTTATACGTTGGGGGTCTCTGGGGCCAACGTCCTGACTTTC; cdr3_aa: CASSYTLGVSGANVLTF
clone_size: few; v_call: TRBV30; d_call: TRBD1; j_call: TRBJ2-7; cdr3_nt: TGTGCCTCGACAGGGAACTCCTACGAGCAGTACTTC; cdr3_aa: CASTGNSYEQYF
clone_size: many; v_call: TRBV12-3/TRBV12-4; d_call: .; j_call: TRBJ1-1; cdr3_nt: TGTGCCAGCAGCCCCGGGGGGCCCAGCGCTGAAGCTTTCTTT; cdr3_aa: CASSPGGPSAEAFF
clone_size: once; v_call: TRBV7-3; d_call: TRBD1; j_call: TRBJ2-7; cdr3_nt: TGTGCCAGGTATGGACAGGGCAGCTCCTACGAGCAGTACTTC; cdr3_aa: CARYGQGSSYEQYF
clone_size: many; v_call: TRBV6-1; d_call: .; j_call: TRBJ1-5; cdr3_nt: TGTGCCAGCAGAGGACATCAGCCGGAACGAAGCAATCAGCCCCAGCATTTT; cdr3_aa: CASRGHQPERSNQPQHF
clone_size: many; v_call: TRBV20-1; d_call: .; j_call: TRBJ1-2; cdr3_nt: TGCAGTGCTAGAGTTGGAGGAGGCTATGGCTACACCTTC; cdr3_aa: CSARVGGGYGYTF
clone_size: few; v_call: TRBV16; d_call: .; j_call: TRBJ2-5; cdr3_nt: TGTGCCAGCAGCCAATACGGGGAAGAGACCCAGTACTTC; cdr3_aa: CASSQYGEETQYF
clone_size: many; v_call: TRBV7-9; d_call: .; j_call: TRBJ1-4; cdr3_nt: TGTGCCAGCAAAGGGGAAACTAATGAAAAACTGTTTTTT; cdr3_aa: CASKGETNEKLFF
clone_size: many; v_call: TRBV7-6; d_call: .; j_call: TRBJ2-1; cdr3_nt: TGTGCCAGCAGGGAAGTATCCTACAATGAGCAGTTCTTC; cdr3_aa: CASREVSYNEQFF
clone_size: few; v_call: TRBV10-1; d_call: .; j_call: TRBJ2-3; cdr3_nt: TGCGCCAGCAGTGAGCTGGGTTTTGGAGATACGCAGTATTTT; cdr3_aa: CASSELGFGDTQYF
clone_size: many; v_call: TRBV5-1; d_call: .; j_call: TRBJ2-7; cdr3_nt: TGCGCCAGCAGCGGGGACACCGACCTCTACGAGCAGTACTTC; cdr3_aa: CASSGDTDLYEQYF
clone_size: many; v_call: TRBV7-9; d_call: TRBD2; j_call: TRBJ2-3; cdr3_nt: TGTGCCAGCAGCCACGGGACTAGCGGGGCAGATACGCAGTATTTT; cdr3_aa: CASSHGTSGADTQYF
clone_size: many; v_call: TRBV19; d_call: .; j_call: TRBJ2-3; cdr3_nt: TGTGCCAGTAGTATTGTTGAGGGAACTACAGATACGCAGTATTTT; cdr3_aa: CASSIVEGTTDTQYF
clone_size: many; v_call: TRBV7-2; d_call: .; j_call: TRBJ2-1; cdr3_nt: TGTGCCAGCAGCTTAGTGTACCCTGGTTTGGATGAGCAGTTCTTC; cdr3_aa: CASSLVYPGLDEQFF
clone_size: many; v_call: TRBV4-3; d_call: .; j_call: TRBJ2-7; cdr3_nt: TGCGCCAGCAGCCAAAACTCCTTGGGAGCCTACGAGCAGTACTTC; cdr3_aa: CASSQNSLGAYEQYF
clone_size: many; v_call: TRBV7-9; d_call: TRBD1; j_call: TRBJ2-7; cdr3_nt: TGTGCCAGCAGCTTAGTAAGGGACAGCCACGGGGAGCAGTACTTC; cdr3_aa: CASSLVRDSHGEQYF
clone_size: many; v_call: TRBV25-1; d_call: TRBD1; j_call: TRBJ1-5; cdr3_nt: TGTGCCAGCAGTCCGGGACAGGGTCTGCAGCCCCAGCATTTT; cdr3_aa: CASSPGQGLQPQHF
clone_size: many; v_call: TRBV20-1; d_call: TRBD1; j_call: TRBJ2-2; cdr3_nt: TGCAGTGTTAGCCCGAGGGGACAGTACACCGGGGAGCTGTTTTTT; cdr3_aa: CSVSPRGQYTGELFF
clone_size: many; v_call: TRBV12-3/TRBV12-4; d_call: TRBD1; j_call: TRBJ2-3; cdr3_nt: TGTGCCAGCAGCTTCGGGACAGGGGTTGTTGCTACGCAGTATTTT; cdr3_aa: CASSFGTGVVATQYF
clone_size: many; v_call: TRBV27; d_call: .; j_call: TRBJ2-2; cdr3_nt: TGTGCCAGCAGTTGGCGTAAGGGGAACACCGGGGAGCTGTTTTTT; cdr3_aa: CASSWRKGNTGELFF
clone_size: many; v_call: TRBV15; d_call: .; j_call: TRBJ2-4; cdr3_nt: TGTGCCACCATGCATCCAACCCAGGGACCCAAAAACATTCAGTACTTC; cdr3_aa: CATMHPTQGPKNIQYF
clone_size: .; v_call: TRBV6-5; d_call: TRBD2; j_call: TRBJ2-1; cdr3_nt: TGTGCCAGCAGCCCCTCCGGCGGGAGGGAGTTCTTC; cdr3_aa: CASSPSGGREFF
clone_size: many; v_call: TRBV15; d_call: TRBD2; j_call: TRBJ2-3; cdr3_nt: TGTGCCACCAGTACCTGGGGGGGTTTAACAGATACGCAGTATTTT; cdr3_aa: CATSTWGGLTDTQYF
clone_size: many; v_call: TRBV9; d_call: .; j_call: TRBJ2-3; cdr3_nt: TGTGCCAGCAGCGCAGGGGGCACAGATACGCAGTATTTT; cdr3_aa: CASSAGGTDTQYF
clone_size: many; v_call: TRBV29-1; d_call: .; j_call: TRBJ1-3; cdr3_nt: TGCAGCGTTGAGCGCGGGACCCTCTCTGGAAACACCATATATTTT; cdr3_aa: CSVERGTLSGNTIYF
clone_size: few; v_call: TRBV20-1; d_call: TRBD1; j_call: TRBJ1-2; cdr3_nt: TGCAGTGCTACCCGGACAGGGGGCTTTTACTATGGCTACACCTTC; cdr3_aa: CSATRTGGFYYGYTF
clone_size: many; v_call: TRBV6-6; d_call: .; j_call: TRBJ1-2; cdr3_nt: TGTGCCAGCAGTTACTCGAACGGTTGGACAGAGCTTAACTATGGCTACACCTTC; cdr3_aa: CASSYSNGWTELNYGYTF
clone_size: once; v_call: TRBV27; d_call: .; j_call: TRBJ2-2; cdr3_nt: TGTGCCGGCAGTTTATATCCGGGATCGAACACCGGGGAGCTGTTTTTT; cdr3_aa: CAGSLYPGSNTGELFF
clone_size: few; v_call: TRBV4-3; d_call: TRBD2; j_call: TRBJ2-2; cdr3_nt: TGCGCCAGCAGCCAAGACAGACTAGCGGGTATCGGGGAGCTGTTTTTT; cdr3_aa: CASSQDRLAGIGELFF
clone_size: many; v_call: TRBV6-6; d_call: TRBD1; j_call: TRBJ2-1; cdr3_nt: TGTGCCAGCAGGGACAGGGGCCGGGAGCAGTTCTTC; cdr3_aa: CASRDRGREQFF
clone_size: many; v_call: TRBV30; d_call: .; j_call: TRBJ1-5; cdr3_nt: TGTGCCTGGAGTGTAGAATGGGGTCAGCCCCAGCATTTT; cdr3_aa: CAWSVEWGQPQHF
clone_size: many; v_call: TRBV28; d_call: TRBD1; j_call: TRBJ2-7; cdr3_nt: TGTGCCAGCAGTTCCCCGCCCCGGTCGGGACAGGGGGCCAACGAGCAGTACTTC; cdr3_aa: CASSSPPRSGQGANEQYF
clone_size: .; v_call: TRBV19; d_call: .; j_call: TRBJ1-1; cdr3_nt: TGTGCCAGTAGTATGGGGGGGGAGAACACTGAAGCTTTCTTT; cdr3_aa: CASSMGGENTEAFF
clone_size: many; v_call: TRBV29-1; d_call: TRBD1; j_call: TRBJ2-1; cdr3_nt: TGCAGCGTTGTACAGGGGATGTACAATGAGCAGTTCTTC; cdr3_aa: CSVVQGMYNEQFF
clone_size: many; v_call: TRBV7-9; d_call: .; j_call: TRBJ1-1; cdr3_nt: TGTGCCAGCTTACTCTTGGGAGCTGAAGCTTTCTTT; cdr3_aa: CASLLLGAEAFF
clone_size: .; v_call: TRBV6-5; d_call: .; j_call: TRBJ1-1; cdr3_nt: TGTGCCAGCAGTTACTCGCACAGGACTGGGGACACTGAAGCTTTCTTT; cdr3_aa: CASSYSHRTGDTEAFF
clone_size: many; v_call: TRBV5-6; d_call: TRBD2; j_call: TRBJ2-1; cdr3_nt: TGTGCCACGGGACTAGCGGCGTCGAGCTCCTACAATGAGCAGTTCTTC; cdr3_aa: CATGLAASSSYNEQFF
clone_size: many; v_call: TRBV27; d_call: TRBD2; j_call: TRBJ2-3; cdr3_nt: TGTGCCAGCAGTTTATTCGGGACTAGCGGGGGGTCCACAGATACGCAGTATTTT; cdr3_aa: CASSLFGTSGGSTDTQYF
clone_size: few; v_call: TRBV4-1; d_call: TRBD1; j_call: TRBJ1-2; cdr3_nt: TGCGCCAGCAGCCACGGGGGGGGACAGGGGAACTATGGCTACACCTTC; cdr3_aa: CASSHGGGQGNYGYTF
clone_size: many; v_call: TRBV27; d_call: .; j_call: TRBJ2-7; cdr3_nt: TGTGCCAGCAGTTTACGGTTTAGCTCTTTCTACGAGCAGTACTTC; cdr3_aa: CASSLRFSSFYEQYF
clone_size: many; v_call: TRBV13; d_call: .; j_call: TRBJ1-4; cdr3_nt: TGTGCCAGCAGCTTATCCGGTCACGAGGAGGAAAAACTGTTTTTT; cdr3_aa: CASSLSGHEEEKLFF
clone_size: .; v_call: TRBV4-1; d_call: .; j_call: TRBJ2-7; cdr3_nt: TGCGCCAGCAGCCAAGAATATAGGCCTAGCAGCTCCTACGAGCAGTACTTC; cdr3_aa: CASSQEYRPSSSYEQYF
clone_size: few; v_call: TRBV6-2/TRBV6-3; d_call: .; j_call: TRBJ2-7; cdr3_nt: TGTGCCAGCAGTTATCACTCAGTCTACGAGCAGTACTTC; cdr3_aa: CASSYHSVYEQYF
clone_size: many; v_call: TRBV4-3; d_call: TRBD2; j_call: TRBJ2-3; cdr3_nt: TGCGCCAGCAGCCAAAAACCGGGACTAGCCGGTACAGATACGCAGTATTTT; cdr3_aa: CASSQKPGLAGTDTQYF
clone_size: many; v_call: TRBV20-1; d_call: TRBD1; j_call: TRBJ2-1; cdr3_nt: TGCAGTGCTAGAGACCTCGACAGGGTCGATTGGAATGAGCAGTTCTTC; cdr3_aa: CSARDLDRVDWNEQFF
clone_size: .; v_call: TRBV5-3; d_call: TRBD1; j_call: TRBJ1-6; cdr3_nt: TGTGCCAGCAGTTCACAGGGGTCAGACTATAATTCACCCCTCCACTTT; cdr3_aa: CASSSQGSDYNSPLHF
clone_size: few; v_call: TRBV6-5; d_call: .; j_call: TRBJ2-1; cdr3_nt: TGTGCCAGCAGTTACTTTACGGGAATTTACAATGAGCAGTTCTTC; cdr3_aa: CASSYFTGIYNEQFF
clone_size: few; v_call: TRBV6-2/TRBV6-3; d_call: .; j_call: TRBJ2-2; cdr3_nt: TGTGCCAGCAGTCCCCGGGGGGCCGGTTGGACCGGGGAGCTGTTTTTT; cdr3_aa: CASSPRGAGWTGELFF